This T cell receptor beta chain derives from a study of cytomegalovirus exposure and HLA in healthy donors. Germline lookup yields CDR1 KGHSH and CDR2 LQKENI. Trimming removed 4 bases from V and 4 bases from J, with 5 bases in between. The CDR3 is made up of 12 amino acids. Broader study findings: A previous analysis found most TCR beta V segments productive roughly 90% or roughly 30% of the time. Listed as cytomegalovirus-associated were 150 to 200 TCR beta chains. The majority of TCR sequences were rare, yet some public TCRs appeared in many donors.

Details on this clone: Its antigen remains unknown.

It was with 60 Vbeta and 13 Jbeta primers that the PCR ran. In the authors' methods: Among the unique TCR beta chains that a later analysis counted, 75 million to 85 million in all, 9.5 million to 11 million were shared. Here immunoSEQ multiplex PCR was the method, and the copy in TCRdb shows in-frame clones only, minus some. D and trimming come from the DNA, and the V and J calls and clone size come from that table. The repertoire holds over 150,000 clones, with 77% as singletons. The receptor comes from a woman between 40 and 55 years old in good health and CMV-seropositive. The genes are TRBV18 and TRBJ1-5; a weak D match, TRBD1 (5 bases). Source material: PBMCs. The CDR3 DNA follows: TGTGCCAGCTCACAGGGGAATCAGCCCCAGCATTTT. It specifies CASSQGNQPQHF.